A single T cell receptor beta chain is shown here with its context. The record originates from a study of CXCR3-negative and CXCR3-positive naive CD8 T cells. The wider study: Each library held about 1.5 +/- 0.3 million TRB reads, some 130 million in total.

CDR3 size: 11 residues. The naive CD8+ gate required CD45RO-CCR7+CD27+CD95- phenotype. 5' RACE with UMI labels generated the TRB cDNA libraries. From its re-call of the 5' RACE reads, TCRdb lists each CDR3 protein once, without DNA. The sample data list around 40,000 distinct CDR3 sequences. This chain joins TRBV12-3 or TRBV12-4 and TRBJ2-5. The receptor's source is a human donor in good health. Some clones in this sample may be carry-over from other donors' samples. Specimen: naive CXCR3- CD8+ T cells from blood. Regarding subset: CD45RO-CCR7+CD27+CD95- naive CD8+ T cells lacking CXCR3 (TNR3-). The CDR3 loop reads CASRMQETQYF.